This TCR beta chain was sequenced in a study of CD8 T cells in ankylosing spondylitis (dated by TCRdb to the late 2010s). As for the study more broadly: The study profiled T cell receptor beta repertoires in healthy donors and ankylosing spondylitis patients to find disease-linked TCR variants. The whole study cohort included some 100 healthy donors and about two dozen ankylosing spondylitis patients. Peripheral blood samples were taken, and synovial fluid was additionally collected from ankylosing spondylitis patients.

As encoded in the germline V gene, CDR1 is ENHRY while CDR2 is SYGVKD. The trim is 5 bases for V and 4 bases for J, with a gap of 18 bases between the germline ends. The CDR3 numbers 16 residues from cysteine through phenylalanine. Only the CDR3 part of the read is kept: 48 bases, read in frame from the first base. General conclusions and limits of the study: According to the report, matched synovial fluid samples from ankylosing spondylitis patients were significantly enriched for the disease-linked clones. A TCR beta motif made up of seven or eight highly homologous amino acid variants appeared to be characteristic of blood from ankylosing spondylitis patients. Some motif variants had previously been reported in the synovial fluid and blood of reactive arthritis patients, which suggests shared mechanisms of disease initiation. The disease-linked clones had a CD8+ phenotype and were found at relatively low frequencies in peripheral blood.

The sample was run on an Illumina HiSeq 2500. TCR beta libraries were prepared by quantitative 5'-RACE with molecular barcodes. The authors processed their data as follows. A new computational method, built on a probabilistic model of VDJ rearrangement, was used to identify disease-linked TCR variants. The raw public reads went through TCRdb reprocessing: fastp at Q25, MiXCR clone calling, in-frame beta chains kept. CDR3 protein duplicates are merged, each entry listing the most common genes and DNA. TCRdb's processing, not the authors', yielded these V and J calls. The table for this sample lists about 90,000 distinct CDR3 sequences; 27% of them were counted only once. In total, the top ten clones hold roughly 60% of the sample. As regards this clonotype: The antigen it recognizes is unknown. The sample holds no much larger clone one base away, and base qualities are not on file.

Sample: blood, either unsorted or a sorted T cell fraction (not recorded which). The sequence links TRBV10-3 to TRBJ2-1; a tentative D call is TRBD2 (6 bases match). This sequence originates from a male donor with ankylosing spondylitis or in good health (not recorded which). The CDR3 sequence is CAISLGQLAPYNEQFF. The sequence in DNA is TGTGCCATCAGTCTAGGTCAACTAGCCCCGTACAATGAGCAGTTCTTC.